The rows below give T cell receptor beta chains drawn from one sample of a study of cytomegalovirus exposure and HLA in healthy donors. The repertoire was sequenced with immunoSEQ multiplex PCR; TCRdb's copy has only in-frame clones and lacks some. This sample has fewer than 200,000 clones; roughly a tenth occur once, and the top ten carry over 1%. The sample consisted of PBMCs. The receptors stem from a woman in her thirties in good health and CMV-seropositive. Both conserved end residues are part of each CDR3. Fields, in order: J gene, clone size, D gene, V gene, CDR3 protein, CDR3 DNA. D genes are given only for firm matches. Not every row has a clone size; where given, it reads once, few, many or a size class.

>TRBJ2-5|few|.|TRBV2
CASNSRAAETQYF
TGTGCCAGCAATTCGAGAGCCGCAGAGACCCAGTACTTC
>TRBJ1-4|few|TRBD1|TRBV14
CASSQAAGTGVPNEKLFF
TGTGCCAGCAGCCAAGCCGCCGGGACAGGGGTCCCTAATGAAAAACTGTTTTTT
>TRBJ2-7|few|TRBD1|TRBV4-2
CASSPQTGTSYEQYF
TGTGCCAGCAGCCCCCAGACAGGGACCTCCTACGAGCAGTACTTC
>TRBJ1-4|few|.|TRBV27
CASSLRGYSNERLFF
TGTGCCAGCAGTTTGCGGGGCTACTCGAATGAAAGGCTGTTTTTT
>TRBJ1-2|.|.|TRBV2
CASSEGRSNYGYTF
TGTGCCAGCAGTGAGGGGCGGTCTAACTATGGCTACACCTTC
>TRBJ1-4|.|.|TRBV29-1
CSVELGHRERNEKLFF
TGCAGCGTTGAATTGGGCCACAGGGAAAGGAATGAAAAACTGTTTTTT
>TRBJ1-1|few|.|TRBV27
CASQMGGGNTEAFF
TGTGCCAGCCAGATGGGAGGGGGGAACACTGAAGCTTTCTTT
>TRBJ2-3|few|TRBD2|TRBV23-1
CASSLRTVWREPSTDTQYF
TGCGCCAGCAGTCTACGGACTGTGTGGCGGGAGCCCAGCACAGATACGCAGTATTTT
>TRBJ2-7|.|TRBD2|TRBV6-5
CATMTSGSYEQYF
TGTGCCACCATGACTAGCGGGAGTTACGAGCAGTACTTC
>TRBJ2-6|.|.|TRBV5-4
CASSLGGAGRSGANVLTF
TGTGCCAGCAGCTTGGGGGGAGCAGGACGGTCTGGGGCCAACGTCCTGACTTTC
>TRBJ2-5|few|TRBD2|TRBV27
CASSRKREDIQTQYF
TGTGCCAGCAGTCGGAAGCGGGAGGACATACAGACCCAGTACTTC
>TRBJ1-2|.|TRBD1|TRBV29-1
CSAKGMPGQGTPNYGYTF
TGCAGCGCAAAGGGTATGCCGGGACAGGGGACGCCTAACTATGGCTACACCTTC
>TRBJ1-4|.|TRBD1|TRBV2
CASSGTGGEKLFF
TGTGCCAGCAGTGGGACAGGGGGAGAAAAACTGTTTTTT
>TRBJ2-3|few|TRBD1|TRBV5-6
CASSRDRAVTDTQYF
TGTGCCAGCAGCCGGGACAGGGCTGTCACAGATACGCAGTATTTT
>TRBJ2-7|.|TRBD2|TRBV5-1
CASSWTGGTSGLYEQYF
TGCGCCAGCAGCTGGACCGGCGGGACTAGCGGCCTCTACGAGCAGTACTTC
>TRBJ1-2|few|.|TRBV6-1
CASRLQAYYGYTF
TGTGCCAGCAGGTTACAGGCCTACTATGGCTACACCTTC
>TRBJ1-5|few|.|TRBV30
CAWAGQSNQPQHF
TGTGCCTGGGCGGGGCAAAGCAATCAGCCCCAGCATTTT
>TRBJ2-2|.|TRBD2|TRBV5-4
CASSLIAGGNTGELFF
TGTGCCAGCAGTCTAATAGCGGGAGGCAACACCGGGGAGCTGTTTTTT
>TRBJ2-5|few|.|TRBV5-1
CASSLDRRTLETQYF
TGCGCCAGCAGCCTAGACAGGCGCACCCTAGAGACCCAGTACTTC